This TCR beta chain was identified during a study of cytomegalovirus exposure and HLA in healthy donors. Study-level findings and limits: With later analysis, a missense DCLRE1C variant became linked to TCR beta V- and J-gene trimming.

A multiplex PCR was run with 60 Vbeta primers and 13 Jbeta primers. This table comes from immunoSEQ multiplex PCR, and its TCRdb copy is limited to in-frame clones, with some not included. The sample lists roughly 190,000 clones, approximately 75% seen once, with about 4.4% in the top ten. This clone has just a few counts. Its specificity is not known. V shed 6 bases and J 5 bases; nucleotides not matched to a gene: 6. Per germline, CDR1 MNHNS and CDR2 SASEGT. The CDR3 runs 15 residues. This rearrangement joins TRBV6-1 to TRBJ2-2; TRBD2 matches at 10 bases. This sequence was found in a man aged 25 to 40 in good health and CMV-seropositive. The sequencing sample was made of PBMCs. This chain's CDR3 is CASRVAGGGTGELFF. The DNA for the CDR3 is TGTGCCAGCAGGGTAGCGGGGGGAGGTACCGGGGAGCTGTTTTTT.